In its sample, the clone carrying this TCR beta chain was seen once. Regarding time point: pretreatment peripheral blood. Between 1 and 8 samples per patient were obtained, pretreatment and on-treatment. This sample is drawn from a study of PD-L1 blockade in urothelial cancer. The data were produced by immunoSEQ multiplex PCR, yet TCRdb's version contains in-frame clones alone and is incomplete. The sample shows tens of thousands of clones, approximately 89% of them seen only once. The CDR3 runs 14 residues. Between the trimmed V and J ends, which lost 3 bases and 4 bases, there was a span of 10 bases. CDR1 and CDR2 from the germline V gene are MDHEN and SYDVKM.

The origin of this receptor is a woman aged 60 to 75 with urothelial cancer. The chain uses TRBV28 and TRBJ1-5; D perhaps matches TRBD1 (5 bases). The specimen was PBMCs, collected around atezolizumab (anti-PD-L1) treatment. Written as DNA, the CDR3 is TGTGCCAGCAGTTTCAGCAGGGTTAATCAGCCCCAGCATTTT. Its protein is CASSFSRVNQPQHF.